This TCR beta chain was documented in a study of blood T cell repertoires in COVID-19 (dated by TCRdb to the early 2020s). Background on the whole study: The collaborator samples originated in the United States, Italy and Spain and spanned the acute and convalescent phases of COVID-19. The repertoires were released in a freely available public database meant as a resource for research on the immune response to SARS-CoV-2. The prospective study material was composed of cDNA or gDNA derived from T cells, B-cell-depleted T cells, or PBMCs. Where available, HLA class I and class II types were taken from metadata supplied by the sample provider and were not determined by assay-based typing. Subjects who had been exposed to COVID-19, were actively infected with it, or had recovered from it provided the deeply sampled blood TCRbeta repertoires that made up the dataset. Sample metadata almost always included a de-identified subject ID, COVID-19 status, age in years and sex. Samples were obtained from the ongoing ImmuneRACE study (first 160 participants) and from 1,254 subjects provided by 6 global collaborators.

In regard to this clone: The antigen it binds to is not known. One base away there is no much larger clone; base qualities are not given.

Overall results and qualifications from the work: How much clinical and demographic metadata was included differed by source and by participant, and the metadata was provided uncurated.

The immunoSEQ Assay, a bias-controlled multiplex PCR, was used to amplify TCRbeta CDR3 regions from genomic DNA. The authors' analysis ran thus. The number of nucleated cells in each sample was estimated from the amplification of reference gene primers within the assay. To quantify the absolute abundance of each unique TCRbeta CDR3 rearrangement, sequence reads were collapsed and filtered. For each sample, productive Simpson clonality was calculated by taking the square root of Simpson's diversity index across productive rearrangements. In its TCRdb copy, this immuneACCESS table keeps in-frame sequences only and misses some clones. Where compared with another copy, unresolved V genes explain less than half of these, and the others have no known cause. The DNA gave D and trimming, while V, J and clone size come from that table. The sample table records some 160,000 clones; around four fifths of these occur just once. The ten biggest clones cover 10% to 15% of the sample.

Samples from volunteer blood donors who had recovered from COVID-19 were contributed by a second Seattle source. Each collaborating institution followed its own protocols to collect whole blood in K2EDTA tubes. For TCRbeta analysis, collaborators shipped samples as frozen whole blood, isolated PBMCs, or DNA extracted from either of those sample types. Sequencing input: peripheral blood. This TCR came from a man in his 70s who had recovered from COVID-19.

The nucleotide sequence reads TGTGCCAGCAGCGTAGATGCGGGAGGCTGGAACACCGGGGAGCTGTTTTTT. It translates to CASSVDAGGWNTGELFF. The sequence is built from TRBV9 and TRBJ2-2; 8 bases in the middle match TRBD2. CDR1 and CDR2 (SGDLS, YYNGEE) derive from the germline V gene. The CDR3, cysteine through phenylalanine, is 17 amino acids long. Here the CDR3 DNA is all that survives: 51 bases in frame from base 1. The junction shows trimming of 0 bases on V and 1 base on J, and the gene matches do not reach 5 bases of it.